This passage covers 28 T cell receptor beta chains from one sample sequenced in a study of beta chain features in type 1 diabetes listed by TCRdb under 2018. These receptors have no known antigen. The method behind the library was the immunoSEQ multiplex PCR assay. All of the isolated RNA was reverse transcribed with the High Capacity cDNA Reverse Transcription Kit, so expressed TCRB transcripts were sequenced. As stored in TCRdb, this immuneACCESS dataset retains in-frame rearrangements with V and J assigned. A fraction of the clones does not appear; measured against another copy, unresolved V genes explain less than half of the discrepancy, and the remainder lacks a known reason. The sample includes about 150,000 clones, with around 7.9% observed a single time. Roughly 0.5% of the sample is held by the ten biggest clonotypes. Study-level results and caveats: A moderate but significant shortening of TCRB CDR3 length was observed in type 1 diabetes patients in all four CD4+ subsets.

The sequencing sample was made of central memory CD4+ T cells from blood. Receptor source: a man aged 18 to 35 with type 1 diabetes.

V gene TRBV4-2 combines with J gene TRBJ2-7; possible D gene TRBD2, 6 bases. This CDR3 is 17 amino acids long. Deletions cut 0 bases from V and 5 bases from J, with 20 bases between. Germline CDR1 reads LGHNA; CDR2 reads YNFKEQ. CDR3 residues: CASSQEGLGTAGNEQYF. CDR3 sequence (DNA): TGTGCCAGCAGCCAAGAAGGCCTCGGGACTGCCGGCAACGAGCAGTACTTC.

This clone has more than one count but fewer than ten. The chain carries TRBV29-1 and TRBJ2-7; 8 bases agree with TRBD1. The CDR3 extends over 11 amino acids. Germline V gene sequence: CDR1 SQVTM, CDR2 ANQGSEA. With 6 bases clipped from V and 5 bases from J, the junction kept 3 bases outside the gene matches. CDR3 DNA: TGCAGCGTCCAGACAGGGGACGAGCAGTACTTC. This codes for CSVQTGDEQYF.

The chain has TRBV30 and TRBJ2-2, with D tentatively TRBD2 (5 bases). Germline CDR1 and CDR2: GTSNPN and SVGIG (reference sequence). The CDR3 runs 15 residues. V lost 0 bases to trimming and J lost 3 bases, with 11 bases between them. CDR3 bases: TGTGCCTGGAGTGTATCCCGCGGGCACACCGGGGAGCTGTTTTTT. Translation gives CAWSVSRGHTGELFF.

The rearrangement links TRBV28 to TRBJ1-2; D gene unclear. Trimming left V 7 bases short and J 4 bases short, with 16 bases between. CDR1 MDHEN and CDR2 SYDVKM come from the germline V gene. This CDR3 region has 14 residues. For the CDR3, the DNA is TGTGCCAGCACCGTCCGAGTCGCCGGCTATGGCTACACCTTC. Amino acid sequence: CASTVRVAGYGYTF.

The chain carries TRBV5-6 and TRBJ1-4; D is unclear. V was shortened by 0 bases and J by 8 bases, with 17 bases between the two germline ends. Germline loops: CDR1 SGHDT, CDR2 YYEEEE. This CDR3 comprises 16 residues. CDR3 nucleotide sequence: TGTGCCAGCAGCTTGGGCCCGGGGAGGGTTGAAGAAAAACTGTTTTTT. This sequence encodes CASSLGPGRVEEKLFF.

This clone was observed a handful of times. V gene TRBV27 combines with J gene TRBJ1-1; D is ambiguous. Germline CDR1 reads MNHEY; CDR2 reads SMNVEV (reference sequence). Trimming shortened V by 3 bases and J by 5 bases, and 10 bases separated the two germline ends. The CDR3 has 13 residues. As DNA, the CDR3 is TGTGCCAGCAGTTTTAACAGCAATACTGAAGCTTTCTTT. It codes for CASSFNSNTEAFF.

The V gene is TRBV2, the J gene TRBJ1-2; 9 nucleotides align to TRBD1. The V gene end was trimmed by 5 bases and the J gene end by 2 bases; junction bases not matched to a gene: 9. Germline CDR1 and CDR2: SNHLY and FYNNEI. CDR3 length: 16 residues. The CDR3 nucleotides are TGTGCCAGCAGTCCGCAATTCGGGACAGGGAACTATGGCTACACCTTC. Translation gives CASSPQFGTGNYGYTF.

This clone was observed a few times. This sequence joins TRBV2 and TRBJ1-2; D uncertain. V dropped 0 bases and J dropped 4 bases, with 12 bases sitting between them. CDR1 and CDR2 from the germline V gene are SNHLY and FYNNEI. The CDR3 runs 15 residues. CDR3: CASSEAPGTGYGYTF. Written as DNA, the CDR3 is TGTGCCAGCAGTGAAGCCCCGGGAACGGGCTATGGCTACACCTTC.

In this sample, this clone turned up a few times. The chain is built from TRBV28 and TRBJ2-7, with TRBD1 matching over 10 bases. The CDR3 is 14 amino acids. The V gene end was trimmed by 5 bases and the J gene end by 7 bases; junction bases not matched to a gene: 8. Germline CDR1 reads MDHEN; CDR2 reads SYDVKM. The CDR3 protein is CASSPRQGAREQYF. The CDR3 bases are TGTGCCAGCAGTCCCCGACAGGGGGCGCGGGAGCAGTACTTC.

The chain uses TRBV5-1 and TRBJ2-2; the D gene is possibly TRBD2 (7 bases). Trimming left V 0 bases short and J 2 bases short, with 14 bases between. Per the germline V gene, CDR1 is SGHRS and CDR2 is YFSETQ. CDR3 length: 17 residues. The CDR3 sequence is CASSLEGRGHNTGELFF. In nucleotides, the CDR3 is TGCGCCAGCAGCTTGGAAGGGAGGGGACACAACACCGGGGAGCTGTTTTTT.

This clone was detected many times. The chain uses TRBV7-2 and TRBJ1-1; TRBD1 is a possible D gene (5 bases). Trimming took off 5 bases at V and 5 bases at J, with 12 bases between the two ends. In germline, CDR1 is SGHTA, CDR2 FQGNSA. This CDR3 has 13 residues. The CDR3 is CASSTQGGTEAFF. The CDR3 region has the DNA TGTGCCAGCAGCACCCAGGGTGGGACTGAAGCTTTCTTT.

This rearrangement joins TRBV28 to TRBJ2-7, with TRBD1 identical over 11 bases. V trimming: 10 bases; J trimming: 5 bases; junction bases outside the gene matches: 7. The germline V gene encodes CDR1 MDHEN and CDR2 SYDVKM. This CDR3 contains 13 residues. Here the CDR3 reads CAIRTGGIDEQYF. The CDR3 region has the DNA TGTGCCATCAGGACAGGGGGCATCGACGAGCAGTACTTC.

The chain is built from TRBV6-5 and TRBJ2-6; 10 bases match TRBD2. CDR3 length equals 15 residues. V shed 11 bases, J shed 0 bases, and the junction held 4 bases outside the gene matches. Germline V gene sequence: CDR1 MNHEY, CDR2 SVGAGI. The CDR3 DNA is TGTGCCGCAAGACTAGCGGGCTCTGGGGCCAACGTCCTGACTTTC. Translation gives CAARLAGSGANVLTF.

The chain links TRBV7-2 to TRBJ1-1; D unclear. The CDR3 length is 14 residues. Per germline, CDR1 SGHTA and CDR2 FQGNSA. The V and J ends lost 1 base and 6 bases respectively, with 12 bases between them. In nucleotides, the CDR3 is TGTGCCAGCAGCTTAGTCGGGGAAATGGCTGAAGCTTTCTTT. This encodes CASSLVGEMAEAFF.

This clone was observed a few times. The rearrangement links TRBV5-4 to TRBJ2-1, with TRBD2 matching 11 bases. The germline V gene has CDR1 SGHNT and CDR2 YYREEE (reference sequence). V lost 3 bases to trimming and J lost 7 bases; unmatched junction nucleotides: 6. The CDR3 is made up of 15 amino acids. CDR3 in amino acids: CASSSTGTSGNEQFF. The CDR3 bases are TGTGCCAGCAGCTCCACAGGGACTAGCGGAAATGAGCAGTTCTTC.

The rearrangement joins TRBV19 to TRBJ1-5, with D tentatively TRBD1 (5 bases). Germline V gene data show CDR1 as LNHDA and CDR2 as SQIVND (reference sequence). Trimming took off 0 bases at V and 2 bases at J, with 17 bases between the two ends. The CDR3 is 18 amino acids. DNA for the CDR3: TGTGCCAGTAGTATAGATGATAGGGACTGGGAGGGCAATCAGCCCCAGCATTTT. Its translation: CASSIDDRDWEGNQPQHF.

V gene TRBV15 combines with J gene TRBJ1-2; no firm D call. This CDR3 has 12 residues. CDR1 is LNHNV, CDR2 YYDKDF, per germline (reference sequence). The V end was cut by 0 bases, the J end by 6 bases, with 5 bases between. CDR3 loop: CATSRDQDGYTF. CDR3 coding DNA: TGTGCCACCAGCAGAGATCAGGATGGCTACACCTTC.

As DNA, the CDR3 is TGTGCCAGCAGCTTAGGGGGCAGGGGGCAGGGCAATGAGCAGTTCTTC. Translating it yields CASSLGGRGQGNEQFF. The gene calls are TRBV7-2 and TRBJ2-1, with 8 bases fitting TRBD1. CDR1 and CDR2 from the germline V gene are SGHTA and FQGNSA. With 1 base clipped from V and 6 bases from J, the junction kept 8 bases outside the gene matches. The CDR3 sequence is 16 residues long.

The chain joins TRBV2 to TRBJ2-4, with D perhaps TRBD2 (5 bases). CDR3 length equals 12 residues. CDR1 SNHLY and CDR2 FYNNEI come from the germline V gene. Trimming left V 2 bases short and J 15 bases short, with 14 bases between. The CDR3 DNA is TGTGCCAGCAGTGAATCCGGAAGGGAGCGGTACTTC. It encodes CASSESGRERYF.

This clone was seen a few times. In DNA form, the CDR3 reads TGTGCCAGCAGCTTGGGGGGCTTGGAGACCCAGTACTTC. Translated: CASSLGGLETQYF. The genes are TRBV5-6 and TRBJ2-5; possibly TRBD1 for D (5 bases). The length of the CDR3 is 13 residues. The germline V gene has CDR1 SGHDT and CDR2 YYEEEE. The V end lost 0 bases, the J end lost 5 bases, and 8 bases lay between the germline ends.

Only a few counts were recorded for this clone. The same CDR3 also results from other DNA sequences found in this sample. The J gene is TRBJ2-2, the V gene TRBV14, with 7 bases fitting TRBD1. The CDR3 is 15 residues long. Germline V gene lookup returns CDR1 SGHDN and CDR2 FVKESK. Unmatched junction bases numbered 4, after V lost 1 base and J lost 5 bases. The CDR3 nucleotides are TGTGCCAGCAGCCAAGTTGGGACAGCAACCGGGGAGCTGTTTTTT. This gives the protein CASSQVGTATGELFF.

This clone was found a few times. V is TRBV19 and J is TRBJ2-5, with a possible D match to TRBD1 (6 bases). The germline V gene encodes CDR1 LNHDA and CDR2 SQIVND (reference sequence). V lost 5 bases and J 5 bases, leaving 15 bases between the germline ends. The CDR3 extends over 14 amino acids. CDR3 residues: CASSQGRRGETQYF. CDR3 DNA sequence: TGTGCCAGTAGTCAAGGACGAAGGGGGGAGACCCAGTACTTC.

The table lists this clone with a few counts. The chain carries TRBV6-1 and TRBJ2-7, with a tentative D call TRBD2 (6 bases). The germline V gene has CDR1 MNHNS and CDR2 SASEGT. This CDR3 region has 14 residues. Trimming stripped 6 bases from V and 2 bases from J, with 14 bases between. In DNA, the CDR3 is TGTGCCAGCAGCCGGGACTCGTGGACCTACGAGCAGTACTTC. It encodes CASSRDSWTYEQYF.

The gene calls are TRBV5-4 and TRBJ2-1; TRBD2 matches at 16 bases. Germline CDR1 reads SGHNT; CDR2 reads YYREEE (reference sequence). The CDR3 runs to 15 residues. Germline trimming cut 6 bases from V and 9 bases from J; bases unmatched to any gene: 6. CDR3 bases: TGTGCCAGCAACGGGACTAGCGGGGGGGCGAGTGAGCAGTTCTTC. This encodes CASNGTSGGASEQFF.

V is TRBV18 and J is TRBJ1-1; D may be TRBD1 (5 bases). The CDR3 has 14 amino acids. The germline gives CDR1 KGHSH, CDR2 LQKENI. The V end lost 6 bases, the J end lost 7 bases, and 18 bases lay between the germline ends. The CDR3 sequence is CASSGEGLNFEAFF. The CDR3 nucleotides are TGTGCCAGCTCCGGGGAGGGACTGAATTTTGAAGCTTTCTTT. The complete variable domain, with remaining parts taken from reference TRBV18 and TRBJ1-1, reads NAGVMQNPRHLVRRRGQEARLRCSPMKGHSHVYWYRQLPEEGLKFMVYLQKENIIDESGMPKERFSAEFPKEGPSILRIQQVVRGDSAAYFCASSGEGLNFEAFFGQGTRLTVV.

The chain has TRBV4-3 and TRBJ1-2, with D unresolved. Germline-derived CDR1 and CDR2 are LGHNA and YSLEER. V was pared by 3 bases and J by 2 bases, with 16 bases between. The CDR3 contains 16 residues. DNA of the CDR3: TGCGCCAGCAGCCAGGAACCGGGAAATCCAAACTATGGCTACACCTTC. Its protein product is CASSQEPGNPNYGYTF.

A few counts support this clone. V and J are TRBV18 and TRBJ1-2; D is unresolved. CDR1 and CDR2 (germline): KGHSH, LQKENI. V was cut by 6 bases and J by 3 bases, with 17 bases left in between. The CDR3 spans 15 residues. The CDR3, as DNA: TGTGCCAGCTCGCAAGGACTCGTCGCCGACTATGGCTACACCTTC. It specifies CASSQGLVADYGYTF.

There are a few counts of this clone. The rearrangement links TRBV30 to TRBJ2-7; D unresolved. Germline V gene data show CDR1 as GTSNPN and CDR2 as SVGIG (reference sequence). This CDR3 spans 11 amino acids. V gave up 2 bases and J gave up 2 bases, with 4 bases separating them. The CDR3 DNA reads TGTGCCTGGAGTACAGCCTACGAGCAGTACTTC. It translates to CAWSTAYEQYF.